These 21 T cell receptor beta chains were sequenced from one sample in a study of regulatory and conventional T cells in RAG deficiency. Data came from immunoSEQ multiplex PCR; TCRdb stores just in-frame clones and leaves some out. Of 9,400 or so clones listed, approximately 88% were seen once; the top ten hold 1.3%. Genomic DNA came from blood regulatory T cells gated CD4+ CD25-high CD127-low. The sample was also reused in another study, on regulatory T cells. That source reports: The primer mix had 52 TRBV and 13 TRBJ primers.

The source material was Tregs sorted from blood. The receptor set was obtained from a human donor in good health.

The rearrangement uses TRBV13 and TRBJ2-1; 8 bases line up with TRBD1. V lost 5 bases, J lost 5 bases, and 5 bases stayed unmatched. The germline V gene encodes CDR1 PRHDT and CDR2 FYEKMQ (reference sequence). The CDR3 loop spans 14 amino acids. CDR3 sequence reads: CASSGQGGHNEQFF. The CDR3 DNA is TGTGCCAGCAGCGGACAGGGAGGTCACAATGAGCAGTTCTTC.

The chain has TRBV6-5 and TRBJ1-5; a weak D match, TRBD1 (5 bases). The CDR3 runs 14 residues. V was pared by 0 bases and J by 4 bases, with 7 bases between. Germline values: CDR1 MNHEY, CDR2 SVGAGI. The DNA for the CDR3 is TGTGCCAGCAGTTACTCGGGGGAGAATCAGCCCCAGCATTTT. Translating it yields CASSYSGENQPQHF.

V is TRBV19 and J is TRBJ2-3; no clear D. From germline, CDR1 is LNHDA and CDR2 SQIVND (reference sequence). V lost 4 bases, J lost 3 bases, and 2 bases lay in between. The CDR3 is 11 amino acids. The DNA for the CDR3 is TGTGCCAGTAGTAGGACAGATACGCAGTATTTT. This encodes CASSRTDTQYF. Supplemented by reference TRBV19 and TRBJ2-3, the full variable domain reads DGGITQSPKYLFRKEGQNVTLSCEQNLNHDAMYWYRQDPGQGLRLIYYSQIVNDFQKGDIAEGYSVSREKKESFPLTVTSAQKNPTAFYLCASSRTDTQYFGPGTRLTVL.

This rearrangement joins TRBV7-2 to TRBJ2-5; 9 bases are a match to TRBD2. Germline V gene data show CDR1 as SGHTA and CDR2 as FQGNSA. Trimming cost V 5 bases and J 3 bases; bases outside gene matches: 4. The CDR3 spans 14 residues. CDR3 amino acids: CASSRTSDKETQYF. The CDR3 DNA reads TGTGCCAGCAGCCGGACTAGCGATAAAGAGACCCAGTACTTC. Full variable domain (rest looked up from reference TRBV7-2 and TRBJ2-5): GAGVSQSPSNKVTEKGKDVELRCDPISGHTALYWYRQSLGQGLEFLIYFQGNSAPDKSGLPSDRFSAERTGGSVSTLTIQRTQQEDSAVYLCASSRTSDKETQYFGPGTRLLVL.

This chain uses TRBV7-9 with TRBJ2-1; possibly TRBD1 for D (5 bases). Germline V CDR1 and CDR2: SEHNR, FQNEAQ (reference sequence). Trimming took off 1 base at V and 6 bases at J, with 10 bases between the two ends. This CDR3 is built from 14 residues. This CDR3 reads CASSLGGPSNEQFF. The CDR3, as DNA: TGTGCCAGCAGCTTAGGGGGCCCCTCCAATGAGCAGTTCTTC. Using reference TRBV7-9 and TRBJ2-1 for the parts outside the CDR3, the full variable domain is DTGVSQNPRHKITKRGQNVTFRCDPISEHNRLYWYRQTLGQGPEFLTYFQNEAQLEKSRLLSDRFSAERPKGSFSTLEIQRTEQGDSAMYLCASSLGGPSNEQFFGPGTRLTVL.

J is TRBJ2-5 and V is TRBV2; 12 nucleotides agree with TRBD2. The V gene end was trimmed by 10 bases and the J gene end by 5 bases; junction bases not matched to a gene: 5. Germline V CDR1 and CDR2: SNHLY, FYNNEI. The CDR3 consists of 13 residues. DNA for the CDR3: TGTGCCATCCTAGCGGGAGGGGGTGAGACCCAGTACTTC. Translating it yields CAILAGGGETQYF.

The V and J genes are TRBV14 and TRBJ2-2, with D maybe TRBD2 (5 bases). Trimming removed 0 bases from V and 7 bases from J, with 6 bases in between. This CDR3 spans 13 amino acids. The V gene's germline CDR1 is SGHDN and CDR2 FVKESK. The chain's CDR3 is CASSQDGGGELFF. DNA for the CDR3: TGTGCCAGCAGCCAAGATGGAGGCGGGGAGCTGTTTTTT.

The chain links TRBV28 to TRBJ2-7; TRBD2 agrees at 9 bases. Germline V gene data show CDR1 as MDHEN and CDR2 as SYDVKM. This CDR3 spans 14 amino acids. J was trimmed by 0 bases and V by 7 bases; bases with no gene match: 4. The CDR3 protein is CASTSRGGSYEQYF. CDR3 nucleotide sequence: TGTGCCAGCACCTCGCGGGGGGGCTCCTACGAGCAGTACTTC.

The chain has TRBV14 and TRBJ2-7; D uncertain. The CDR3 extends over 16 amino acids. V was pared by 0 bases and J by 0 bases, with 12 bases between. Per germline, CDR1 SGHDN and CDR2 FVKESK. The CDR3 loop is CASSQDLITGSYEQYF. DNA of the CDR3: TGTGCCAGCAGCCAAGATCTGATTACTGGCTCCTACGAGCAGTACTTC.

This chain's CDR3 is CASSLEGLVQPQHF. CDR3 nucleotide sequence: TGTGCCAGCAGCCTAGAGGGGCTGGTTCAGCCCCAGCATTTT. V and J are TRBV7-8 and TRBJ1-5; tentatively, D is TRBD1 (5 bases). Looked up from germline, CDR1 is SGHVS and CDR2 is FQNEAQ. The CDR3 runs 14 residues. Trimming left V 5 bases short and J 6 bases short, with 14 bases between. The whole variable domain, remainder taken from reference TRBV7-8 and TRBJ1-5, is GAGVSQSPRYKVAKRGQDVALRCDPISGHVSLFWYQQALGQGPEFLTYFQNEAQLDKSGLPSDRFFAERPEGSVSTLKIQRTQQEDSAVYLCASSLEGLVQPQHFGDGTRLSIL.

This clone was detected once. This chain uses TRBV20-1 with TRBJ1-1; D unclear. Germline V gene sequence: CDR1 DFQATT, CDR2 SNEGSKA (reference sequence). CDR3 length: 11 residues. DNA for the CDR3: TGCAGGGCAGTAGGTGGTACTGAAGCTTTCTTT. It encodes CRAVGGTEAFF.

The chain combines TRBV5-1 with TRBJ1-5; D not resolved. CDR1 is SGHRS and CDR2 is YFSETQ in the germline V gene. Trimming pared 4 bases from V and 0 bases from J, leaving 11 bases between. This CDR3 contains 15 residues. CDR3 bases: TGCGCCAGCAGCCCGGCCGGATATAGCAATCAGCCCCAGCATTTT. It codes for CASSPAGYSNQPQHF.

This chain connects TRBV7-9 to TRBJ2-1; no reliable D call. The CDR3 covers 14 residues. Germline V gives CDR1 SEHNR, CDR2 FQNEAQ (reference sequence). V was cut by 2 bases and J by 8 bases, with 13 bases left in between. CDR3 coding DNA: TGTGCCAGCAGCTTACAGATTCCCATCGATGAGCAGTTCTTC. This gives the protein CASSLQIPIDEQFF. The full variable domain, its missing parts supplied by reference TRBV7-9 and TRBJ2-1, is DTGVSQNPRHKITKRGQNVTFRCDPISEHNRLYWYRQTLGQGPEFLTYFQNEAQLEKSRLLSDRFSAERPKGSFSTLEIQRTEQGDSAMYLCASSLQIPIDEQFFGPGTRLTVL.

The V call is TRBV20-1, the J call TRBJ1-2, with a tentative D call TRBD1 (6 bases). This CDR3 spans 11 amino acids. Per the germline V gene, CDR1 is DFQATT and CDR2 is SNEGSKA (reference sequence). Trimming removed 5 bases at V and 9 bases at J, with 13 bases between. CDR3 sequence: CSALDSHRYTF. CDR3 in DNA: TGCAGTGCTCTGGACAGTCATCGCTACACCTTC.

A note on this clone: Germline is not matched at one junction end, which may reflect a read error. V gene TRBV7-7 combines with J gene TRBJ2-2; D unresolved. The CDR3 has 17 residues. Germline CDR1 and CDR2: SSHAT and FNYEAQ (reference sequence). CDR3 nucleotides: TGTGCTAGCAGCCCAACTGTGCGGCAGGAGAACACCGGGGAGCTGTTTTTT. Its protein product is CASSPTVRQENTGELFF.

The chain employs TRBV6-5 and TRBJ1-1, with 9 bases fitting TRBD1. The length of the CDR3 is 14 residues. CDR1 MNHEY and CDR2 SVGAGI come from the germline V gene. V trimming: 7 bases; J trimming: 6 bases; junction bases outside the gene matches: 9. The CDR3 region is CASTVTGGRAEAFF. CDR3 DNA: TGTGCCAGCACCGTAACAGGGGGCCGGGCTGAAGCTTTCTTT.

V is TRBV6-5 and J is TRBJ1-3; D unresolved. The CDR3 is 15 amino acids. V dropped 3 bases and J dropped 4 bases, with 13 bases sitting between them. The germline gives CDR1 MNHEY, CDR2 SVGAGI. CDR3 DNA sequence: TGTGCCAGCAGTTATAGGGCAGGCTCGGGAAACACCATATATTTT. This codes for CASSYRAGSGNTIYF.

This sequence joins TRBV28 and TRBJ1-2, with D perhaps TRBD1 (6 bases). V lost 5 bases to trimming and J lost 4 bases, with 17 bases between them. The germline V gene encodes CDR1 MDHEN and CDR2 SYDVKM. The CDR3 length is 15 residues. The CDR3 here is CASSPPGGWSYGYTF. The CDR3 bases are TGTGCCAGCAGTCCCCCGGGGGGCTGGAGCTATGGCTACACCTTC.

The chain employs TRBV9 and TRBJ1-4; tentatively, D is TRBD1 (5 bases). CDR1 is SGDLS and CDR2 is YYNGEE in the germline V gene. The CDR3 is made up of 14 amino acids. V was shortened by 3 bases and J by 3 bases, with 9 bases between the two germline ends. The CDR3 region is CASSGGSANEKLFF. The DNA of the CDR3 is TGTGCCAGCAGCGGGGGGTCAGCTAATGAAAAACTGTTTTTT.

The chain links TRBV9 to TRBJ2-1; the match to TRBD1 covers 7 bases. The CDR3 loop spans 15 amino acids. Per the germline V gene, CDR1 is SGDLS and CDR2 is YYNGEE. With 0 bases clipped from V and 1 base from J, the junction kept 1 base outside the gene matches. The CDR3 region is CASSVGQGSYNEQFF. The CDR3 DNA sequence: TGTGCCAGCAGCGTAGGACAGGGTTCCTACAATGAGCAGTTCTTC.

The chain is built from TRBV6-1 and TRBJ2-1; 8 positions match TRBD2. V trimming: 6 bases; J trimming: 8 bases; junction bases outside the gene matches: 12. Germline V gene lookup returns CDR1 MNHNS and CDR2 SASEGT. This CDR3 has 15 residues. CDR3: CASSLGRPGGDEQFF. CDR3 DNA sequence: TGTGCCAGCAGCCTCGGTCGGCCCGGGGGGGATGAGCAGTTCTTC.